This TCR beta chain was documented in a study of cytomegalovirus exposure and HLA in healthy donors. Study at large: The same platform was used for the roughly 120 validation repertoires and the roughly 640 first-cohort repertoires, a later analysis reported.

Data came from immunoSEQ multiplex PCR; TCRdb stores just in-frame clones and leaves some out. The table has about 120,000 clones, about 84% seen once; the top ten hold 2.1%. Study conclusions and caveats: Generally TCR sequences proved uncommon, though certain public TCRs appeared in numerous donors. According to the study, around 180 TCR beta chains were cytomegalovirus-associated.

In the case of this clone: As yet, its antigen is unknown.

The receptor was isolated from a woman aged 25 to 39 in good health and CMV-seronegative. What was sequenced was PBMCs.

The DNA for the CDR3 is TGTGCCAGCAGCTTGTGGGGGGGGAACACTGAAGCTTTCTTT. Translated, it gives CASSLWGGNTEAFF. V is TRBV7-2 and J is TRBJ1-1; perhaps TRBD1 as D (5 bases). V lost 3 bases and J lost 1, with 9 bases in between. The length of the CDR3 is 14 residues. The germline gives CDR1 SGHTA, CDR2 FQGNSA.